The present TCR beta chain was sequenced within a study of beta chain features in type 1 diabetes. The whole isolated RNA underwent reverse transcription, so sequencing captured expressed TCRB transcripts. Libraries were prepared by immunoSEQ multiplex PCR; TCRdb keeps only in-frame clonotypes and omits some of them. The table records under 250,000 clones, 27% of them present only once. This clone was counted only a few times. The V gene's germline CDR1 is SGDLS and CDR2 YYNGEE. The CDR3 spans 17 residues. Unmatched junction bases numbered 15, after V lost 2 bases and J lost 8 bases. This TCR was recovered from a man in his thirties or forties in good health. This sequence joins TRBV9 and TRBJ2-1; 8 bases agree with TRBD2. Material for sequencing was central memory CD4+ T cells from blood. CDR3 sequence reads: CASSVRGSSGLGDEQFF. DNA for the CDR3: TGTGCCAGCAGCGTCCGGGGGTCTAGCGGGCTTGGGGATGAGCAGTTCTTC. The full variable domain, rest sourced from reference TRBV9 and TRBJ2-1, is DSGVTQTPKHLITATGQRVTLRCSPRSGDLSVYWYQQSLDQGLQFLIQYYNGEERAKGNILERFSAQQFPDLHSELNLSSLELGDSALYFCASSVRGSSGLGDEQFFGPGTRLTVL.